Following are 25 T cell receptor beta chains from one sample sequenced in a study of blood T cell repertoires in COVID-19. Profiled with immunoSEQ multiplex PCR; TCRdb holds only in-frame clones, not every one. The sample consists of some 9,800 clones, around 78% of them appearing once. The material sequenced was peripheral blood. Receptors were obtained from a human donor in a cohort sampled during active COVID-19.

The chain employs TRBV4-1 and TRBJ2-7, with D perhaps matching TRBD2 (6 bases). V lost 6 bases, J lost 5 bases, and 17 bases lay in between. The CDR3 length is 14 residues. Germline CDR1 and CDR2: MGHRA and YSYEKL. The CDR3 nucleotides read TGCGCCAGCAGTCTAAGGGGCCGCGGGGACGAGCAGTACTTC. This sequence encodes CASSLRGRGDEQYF.

J is TRBJ1-2 and V is TRBV25-1, with D unresolved. Between the trimmed V and J ends, which lost 0 bases and 4 bases, there was a span of 18 bases. From germline, CDR1 is MGHDK and CDR2 SYGVNS. This CDR3 has 17 amino acids. The chain's CDR3 is CASSEYGRGPSGYGYTF. As DNA, the CDR3 is TGTGCCAGCAGTGAATACGGGCGGGGTCCGAGCGGCTATGGCTACACCTTC.

The chain is built from TRBV30 and TRBJ1-6; TRBD1 matches at 8 bases. After removal of 2 bases from V and 8 bases from J, the junction contained 2 bases not matched to a gene. The CDR3 runs to 13 residues. CDR1 GTSNPN and CDR2 SVGIG come from the germline V gene (reference sequence). The CDR3 bases are TGTGCCTGGAGTCCAGGGGGCGATTCACCCCTCCACTTT. It specifies CAWSPGGDSPLHF.

The chain is built from TRBV3-1 (or the pseudogene TRBV3-2) and TRBJ1-6; D not certain. Germline loops: CDR1 LGHDT, CDR2 YNNKEL (reference sequence). This CDR3 comprises 13 residues. V lost 1 base and J 10 bases, leaving 8 bases between the germline ends. CDR3 in DNA: TGTGCCAGCAGCCAAGGGAGTGCGTCACCCCTCCACTTT. It is translated as CASSQGSASPLHF.

Only a few counts were recorded for this clone. The J gene is TRBJ1-4, the V gene TRBV4-3; no reliable D call. Germline V gives CDR1 LGHNA, CDR2 YSLEER. V was cut by 4 bases and J by 8 bases, with 17 bases left in between. This CDR3 region has 15 residues. The chain's CDR3 is CASSLLGVGLEKLFF. For the CDR3, the DNA is TGCGCCAGCAGCCTGCTCGGGGTTGGACTAGAAAAACTGTTTTTT.

Only a few counts were recorded for this clone. This rearrangement joins TRBV5-1 to TRBJ1-2; D remains ambiguous. V was shortened by 4 bases and J by 4 bases, with 14 bases between the two germline ends. This CDR3 is built from 14 residues. The V gene's germline CDR1 is SGHRS and CDR2 YFSETQ. The CDR3 sequence is CASSTGEVGYGYTF. DNA of the CDR3: TGCGCCAGCAGCACTGGAGAGGTGGGCTATGGCTACACCTTC.

This clone occurred a few times. This chain joins TRBV6-5 and TRBJ1-2; possible D gene TRBD1, 6 bases. The V and J ends lost 6 bases and 8 bases respectively, with 16 bases between them. The CDR3 contains 13 residues. Germline CDR1 reads MNHEY; CDR2 reads SVGAGI. The DNA of the CDR3 is TGTGCCAGCAGGGAGGCAGGGGCGAAGGGCTACACCTTC. Translation: CASREAGAKGYTF.

The chain links TRBV6-6 to TRBJ1-1; no definite D call. Between the trimmed V and J ends, which lost 2 bases and 1 base, there was a span of 8 bases. Germline V gene lookup returns CDR1 MNHNY and CDR2 SVGAGI (reference sequence). CDR3 length: 14 residues. CDR3 DNA sequence: TGTGCCAGCAGTTACGCAGAAACGAACACTGAAGCTTTCTTT. It specifies CASSYAETNTEAFF.

The chain uses TRBV30 and TRBJ1-6, with D perhaps matching TRBD1 (5 bases). From germline, CDR1 is GTSNPN and CDR2 SVGIG (reference sequence). Between the trimmed V and J ends, which lost 3 bases and 7 bases, there was a span of 13 bases. The CDR3 runs 14 residues. The CDR3 sequence: CAWRDRGRNSPLHF. CDR3 nucleotides: TGTGCCTGGAGGGACCGGGGGAGGAATTCACCCCTCCACTTT.

This clone was seen a handful of times. The chain has TRBV5-1 and TRBJ2-3, with TRBD2 matching 7 bases. In germline, CDR1 is SGHRS, CDR2 YFSETQ. V was clipped by 1 base and J by 2 bases; unmatched bases: 4. This CDR3 region has 15 residues. The CDR3 reads CASSLSSGDTDTQYF. The DNA of the CDR3 is TGCGCCAGCAGCTTGTCGAGCGGGGACACAGATACGCAGTATTTT.

V usage is TRBV15 and J usage is TRBJ2-1; D is undetermined. The CDR3 has 15 residues. Germline V gene sequence: CDR1 LNHNV, CDR2 YYDKDF (reference sequence). With 0 bases removed from V and 9 bases from J, the gap between germline ends came to 15 bases. CDR3: CATSRDRGFTGEQFF. CDR3 bases: TGTGCCACCAGCAGAGATCGCGGCTTTACGGGTGAGCAGTTCTTC.

There are a few counts of this clone. The chain has TRBV11-2 and TRBJ2-7, with D tentatively TRBD1 (5 bases). CDR1 and CDR2 (germline): SGHAT, FQNNGV. V lost 1 base and J lost 4, with 8 bases in between. The CDR3 is made up of 13 amino acids. CDR3 nucleotides: TGTGCCAGCAGCTTAGGGGGCGAGTACGAGCAGTACTTC. This translates into CASSLGGEYEQYF.

This chain connects TRBV7-2 to TRBJ2-7; the D is unclear. Trimming took off 2 bases at V and 4 bases at J, with 6 bases between the two ends. The CDR3 covers 12 residues. The germline CDR1 and CDR2 sequences are SGHTA and FQGNSA. Here the CDR3 reads CASSLSVYEQYF. In nucleotides, the CDR3 is TGTGCCAGCAGCTTATCAGTATACGAGCAGTACTTC.

The chain employs TRBV5-4 and TRBJ1-2, with 11 positions matching TRBD1. The CDR3 has 16 amino acids. V trimming: 0 bases; J trimming: 6 bases; junction bases outside the gene matches: 7. Germline CDR1 is SGHNT and CDR2 is YYREEE (reference sequence). The CDR3 here is CASSLEIGTGGDGYTF. In DNA form, the CDR3 reads TGTGCCAGCAGCTTGGAAATCGGGACAGGGGGGGATGGCTACACCTTC.

The chain employs TRBV2 and TRBJ1-2; 12 bases match TRBD1. The J segment lost 4 bases and the V segment lost 11 bases, leaving 8 bases of the junction unmatched. In germline, CDR1 is SNHLY, CDR2 FYNNEI. CDR3 length: 14 amino acids. The CDR3 region is CAFLGTGGAYGYTF. The CDR3 nucleotides are TGTGCCTTCCTGGGGACAGGGGGCGCCTATGGCTACACCTTC.

The chain couples TRBV6-2 or TRBV6-3 to TRBJ2-1; 9 nucleotides match TRBD2. Unmatched junction bases numbered 12, after V lost 1 base and J lost 5 bases. CDR1 is MNHEY, CDR2 SVGEGT, per germline. The CDR3 covers 18 residues. The CDR3 sequence: CASSYLSRDSGGNNEQFF. In DNA, the CDR3 is TGTGCCAGCAGTTACTTATCGCGGGATAGCGGGGGAAACAATGAGCAGTTCTTC.

The rearrangement links TRBV9 to TRBJ1-2, with D unresolved. The CDR3 length is 14 residues. The V end was cut by 1 base, the J end by 8 bases, with 15 bases between. The V gene's germline CDR1 is SGDLS and CDR2 YYNGEE. CDR3 sequence reads: CASSVLQETGGYTF. DNA for the CDR3: TGTGCCAGCAGCGTATTGCAGGAAACGGGGGGCTACACCTTC. Drawing the rest from reference TRBV9 and TRBJ1-2, the complete variable domain is DSGVTQTPKHLITATGQRVTLRCSPRSGDLSVYWYQQSLDQGLQFLIQYYNGEERAKGNILERFSAQQFPDLHSELNLSSLELGDSALYFCASSVLQETGGYTFGSGTRLTVV.

The chain uses TRBV7-9 and TRBJ2-7, with D perhaps TRBD1 (6 bases). V lost 5 bases, J lost 2 bases, and 10 bases lay in between. The CDR3 loop spans 13 amino acids. Germline V gives CDR1 SEHNR, CDR2 FQNEAQ (reference sequence). In DNA, the CDR3 is TGTGCCAGCAGCCCGCGGACAGCCTACGAGCAGTACTTC. This gives the protein CASSPRTAYEQYF.

This rearrangement joins TRBV3-1 (or the pseudogene TRBV3-2) to TRBJ1-3; D is possibly TRBD1 (6 bases). The CDR3 runs to 15 residues. Germline loops: CDR1 LGHDT, CDR2 YNNKEL (reference sequence). V lost 4 bases to trimming and J lost 4 bases, with 14 bases between them. In nucleotides, the CDR3 is TGTGCCAGCAGCCCGCGGGGGGCGGAAGGAAACACCATATATTTT. Protein sequence: CASSPRGAEGNTIYF.

V and J are TRBV2 and TRBJ2-7; TRBD1 matches 8 bases. CDR3 length equals 15 residues. V shed 8 bases, J shed 3 bases, and the junction held 12 bases outside the gene matches. Looked up from germline, CDR1 is SNHLY and CDR2 is FYNNEI. CDR3 loop: CASEDSGRGLYEQYF. Written as DNA, the CDR3 is TGTGCCAGCGAAGATTCGGGCAGGGGGCTCTACGAGCAGTACTTC.

This clone was picked up a small number of times. V usage is TRBV19 and J usage is TRBJ1-4; D ambiguous. Trimming pared 3 bases from V and 4 bases from J, leaving 12 bases between. The CDR3 runs to 15 residues. In germline, CDR1 is LNHDA, CDR2 SQIVND (reference sequence). The CDR3 DNA reads TGTGCCAGTAGTATGCGGGGAGCACTTAATGAAAAACTGTTTTTT. This translates into CASSMRGALNEKLFF.

This rearrangement joins TRBV4-1 to TRBJ2-7; D not resolved. This CDR3 is 15 amino acids long. The ends were cut back, 0 bases at V and 2 bases at J, with 11 bases in the middle. CDR1 MGHRA and CDR2 YSYEKL come from the germline V gene. CDR3 region: CASSQDWATTYEQYF. Here the CDR3 DNA reads TGCGCCAGCAGCCAAGATTGGGCCACAACCTACGAGCAGTACTTC.

This clone appeared a few times. The gene calls are TRBV9 and TRBJ1-1; a possible D gene is TRBD1 (5 bases). This CDR3 is built from 14 residues. The V end lost 0 bases, the J end lost 1 base, and 7 bases lay between the germline ends. Germline CDR1 reads SGDLS; CDR2 reads YYNGEE. CDR3 residues: CASSVVGGNTEAFF. CDR3 DNA: TGTGCCAGCAGCGTAGTGGGGGGGAACACTGAAGCTTTCTTT.

The chain carries TRBV6-5 and TRBJ1-2; D might be TRBD1 (5 bases). Trimming cost V 5 bases and J 6 bases, with 13 bases left between them. Looked up from germline, CDR1 is MNHEY and CDR2 is SVGAGI. This CDR3 is built from 13 residues. The CDR3 DNA reads as TGTGCCAGCAGTATGTCAGGGAGGGATGGCTACACCTTC. It translates to CASSMSGRDGYTF.

J is TRBJ1-1 and V is TRBV9; D unresolved. The CDR3 has 14 residues. V was clipped by 4 bases and J by 6 bases, with 16 bases between them. Germline V gene lookup returns CDR1 SGDLS and CDR2 YYNGEE. CDR3 in amino acids: CASSLRGGGAEAFF. CDR3 nucleotide sequence: TGTGCCAGCAGCCTCAGAGGCGGCGGGGCTGAAGCTTTCTTT.